Shown below are 20 T cell receptor beta chains from a single sample sequenced in a study of control samples from healthy donors and cancer patients. Clones were read by immunoSEQ multiplex PCR, and TCRdb kept only the in-frame ones, dropping some. The sample includes over 100,000 clones, 80% to 95% of them seen just once. Sequencing was carried out using blood. The source is a man between 40 and 49 years old in good health.

V usage is TRBV10-3 and J usage is TRBJ2-7, with 10 bases fitting TRBD1. The CDR3 has 16 residues. Trimming removed 1 base from V and 4 bases from J; junction bases left unmatched: 7. From germline, CDR1 is ENHRY and CDR2 SYGVKD. The CDR3 region has the DNA TGTGCCATCAGTGAGTGGGACAGGGGAGGAGATTACGAGCAGTACTTC. Translated, it gives CAISEWDRGGDYEQYF.

V and J are TRBV29-1 and TRBJ1-5; possibly TRBD1 for D (5 bases). V lost 3 bases, J lost 3 bases, and 9 bases lay in between. Germline V gene data show CDR1 as SQVTM and CDR2 as ANQGSEA. The CDR3 is 13 residues long. The CDR3 DNA is TGCAGCGTTGACTATGGGGCCAATCAGCCCCAGCATTTT. Residues: CSVDYGANQPQHF.

The chain joins TRBV9 to TRBJ1-1, with D possibly being TRBD1 (5 bases). The germline gives CDR1 SGDLS, CDR2 YYNGEE. This CDR3 region has 14 residues. Trimming removed 4 bases from V and 1 base from J, with 11 bases in between. The CDR3 DNA is TGTGCCAGCAGCCTCTCCGGGGGGAACACTGAAGCTTTCTTT. This sequence encodes CASSLSGGNTEAFF.

The chain is built from TRBV4-1 and TRBJ1-2; D unresolved. This CDR3 region has 16 residues. V lost 0 bases, J lost 3 bases, and 14 bases lay in between. The germline CDR1 and CDR2 sequences are MGHRA and YSYEKL. The CDR3 nucleotides are TGCGCCAGCAGCCAAGAGAGGGAAGAACCATACTATGGCTACACCTTC. Translated: CASSQEREEPYYGYTF.

The chain recombines TRBV6-1 with TRBJ2-5; 10 nucleotides match TRBD2. Losses at the gene ends were 2 bases for V and 1 base for J; bases not matched to a gene: 1. The CDR3 has 15 residues. The germline CDR1 and CDR2 sequences are MNHNS and SASEGT. The CDR3 nucleotides read TGTGCCAGCAGTGAATCTAGCGGGGGCCAAGAGACCCAGTACTTC. This codes for CASSESSGGQETQYF.

The chain is built from TRBV7-2 and TRBJ2-1; tentatively, D is TRBD2 (6 bases). The CDR3 sequence is 13 residues long. V was clipped by 7 bases and J by 12 bases, with 19 bases between them. Germline V CDR1 and CDR2: SGHTA, FQGNSA. The CDR3 here is CASTIDWGGVQFF. The CDR3 nucleotides are TGTGCCAGCACCATCGATTGGGGAGGAGTGCAGTTCTTC.

J is TRBJ1-4 and V is TRBV29-1; 7 bases map to TRBD1. CDR3 length equals 13 residues. J gave up 12 bases and V 0 bases, and 7 bases lay outside the gene matches. Germline V CDR1 and CDR2: SQVTM, ANQGSEA. As DNA, the CDR3 is TGCAGCGTTGAAGAATCATTACAGGGGCAACTGTTTTTT. Its translation is CSVEESLQGQLFF.

V usage is TRBV2 and J usage is TRBJ2-2; TRBD2 agrees at 8 bases. Germline values: CDR1 SNHLY, CDR2 FYNNEI. The ends lost 9 bases at V and 5 bases at J; junction bases unmatched: 11. The CDR3 sequence is 15 residues long. The CDR3 DNA follows: TGTGCCAGAGGCCAAGCGGGGGCTGGGACCGGGGAGCTGTTTTTT. Translation: CARGQAGAGTGELFF.

The genes are TRBV2 and TRBJ2-2; possibly TRBD1 for D (6 bases). From germline, CDR1 is SNHLY and CDR2 FYNNEI. With 7 bases removed from V and 1 base from J, the gap between germline ends came to 16 bases. The CDR3 has 16 residues. CDR3 DNA sequence: TGTGCCAGCAAAGTGGGCAGGGGCGAGAACACCGGGGAGCTGTTTTTT. Encoded protein: CASKVGRGENTGELFF. The full variable domain, completed using reference TRBV2 and TRBJ2-2, is EPEVTQTPSHQVTQMGQEVILRCVPISNHLYFYWYRQILGQKVEFLVSFYNNEISEKSEIFDDQFSVERPDGSNFTLKIRSTKLEDSAMYFCASKVGRGENTGELFFGEGSRLTVL.

The genes are TRBV6-5 and TRBJ2-1; tentatively, D is TRBD2 (5 bases). Germline V lookup: CDR1 MNHEY, CDR2 SVGAGI. The CDR3 runs 12 residues. V lost 7 bases, J lost 4 bases, and 8 bases lay in between. CDR3 loop: CASMGGYNEQFF. CDR3 coding DNA: TGTGCCAGCATGGGCGGGTACAATGAGCAGTTCTTC.

The chain links TRBV6-5 to TRBJ1-1; 10 bases agree with TRBD1. The CDR3 totals 13 residues. The germline V gene has CDR1 MNHEY and CDR2 SVGAGI. Trimming removed 11 bases from V and 5 bases from J; junction bases left unmatched: 8. The CDR3 region is CASRQGAGTEAFF. The CDR3 coding sequence is TGTGCCTCCAGACAGGGGGCAGGGACTGAAGCTTTCTTT.

This rearrangement joins TRBV5-6 to TRBJ2-7; D possibly matches TRBD1 or TRBD2 (6 bases each). Germline V CDR1 and CDR2: SGHDT, YYEEEE. The CDR3 consists of 11 residues. The CDR3, as DNA: TGTGCCAGCAGCAGGAGGACGGGGGCGATGGTC. Amino acid sequence: CASSRRTGAMV.

J is TRBJ1-3 and V is TRBV6-6, with D possibly being TRBD1 (6 bases). The CDR3 sequence is 14 residues long. V lost 6 bases, J lost 3 bases, and 12 bases lay in between. The germline gives CDR1 MNHNY, CDR2 SVGAGI (reference sequence). CDR3 region: CASSFGGRGNTIYF. CDR3 coding DNA: TGTGCCAGCAGCTTCGGGGGCCGTGGAAACACCATATATTTT.

CDR3 nucleotide sequence: TGCGCCAGCAGTAGGGGGGGGCCAGATACGCAGTATTTT. This translates into CASSRGGPDTQYF. This sequence joins TRBV4-1 and TRBJ2-3, with a tentative D call TRBD2 (7 bases). The ends were cut back, 6 bases at V and 4 bases at J, with 11 bases in the middle. Germline V gene sequence: CDR1 MGHRA, CDR2 YSYEKL. The length of the CDR3 is 13 residues.

The J gene is TRBJ1-5, the V gene TRBV6-5, with a weak D call TRBD1 (5 bases). V dropped 8 bases and J dropped 0 bases, with 8 bases sitting between them. Germline V gene sequence: CDR1 MNHEY, CDR2 SVGAGI. The CDR3 is 13 amino acids. The CDR3 nucleotides are TGTGCCAGCCACAGGAATAGCAATCAGCCCCAGCATTTT. Its translation is CASHRNSNQPQHF.

This clone was seen just once. This chain joins TRBV7-3 and TRBJ1-1, with a possible D match to TRBD1 (5 bases). Looked up from germline, CDR1 is SGHTA and CDR2 is FQGTGA. This CDR3 has 14 amino acids. Between the trimmed V and J ends, which lost 5 bases and 2 bases, there was a span of 12 bases. The CDR3 sequence: CASSPDTVNTEAFF. CDR3 nucleotides: TGTGCCAGCAGCCCGGACACGGTTAACACTGAAGCTTTCTTT.

V gene TRBV15 combines with J gene TRBJ2-5; D might be TRBD2 (7 bases). Germline CDR1 reads LNHNV; CDR2 reads YYDKDF (reference sequence). This CDR3 has 16 amino acids. The V end lost 0 bases, the J end lost 5 bases, and 16 bases lay between the germline ends. The CDR3 nucleotides are TGTGCCACCAGCAGAGATCTTTCGGGGGGCGGGGAGACCCAGTACTTC. Protein product: CATSRDLSGGGETQYF.

CDR3 sequence (DNA): TGTGCCAGCAGTTTATCTCCAAGGGCGGGAGGCTATGGCTACACCTTC. This sequence encodes CASSLSPRAGGYGYTF. The V and J genes are TRBV27 and TRBJ1-2; D remains unclear. Per germline, CDR1 MNHEY and CDR2 SMNVEV (reference sequence). Deletions cut 0 bases from V and 4 bases from J, with 15 bases between. The CDR3 runs 16 residues.

The rearrangement joins TRBV5-1 to TRBJ2-7; D unresolved. CDR1 and CDR2 (germline): SGHRS, YFSETQ. The CDR3 is made up of 12 amino acids. V lost 1 base, J lost 6 bases, and 8 bases lay in between. The CDR3 sequence is CASSLLGGEQYF. As DNA, the CDR3 is TGCGCCAGCAGCTTGCTGGGTGGCGAGCAGTACTTC. Full variable domain (rest looked up from reference TRBV5-1 and TRBJ2-7): KAGVTQTPRYLIKTRGQQVTLSCSPISGHRSVSWYQQTPGQGLQFLFEYFSETQRNKGNFPGRFSGRQFSNSRSEMNVSTLELGDSALYLCASSLLGGEQYFGPGTRLTVT.

This sequence joins TRBV27 and TRBJ2-1, with 7 positions matching TRBD1. The CDR3 contains 14 residues. Trimming took 5 bases from V and 6 from J; bases not matched to a gene: 7. Germline V gene data show CDR1 as MNHEY and CDR2 as SMNVEV (reference sequence). This CDR3 is CASSKRQGSNEQFF. In DNA, the CDR3 is TGTGCCAGCAGTAAGAGACAGGGTAGCAATGAGCAGTTCTTC.